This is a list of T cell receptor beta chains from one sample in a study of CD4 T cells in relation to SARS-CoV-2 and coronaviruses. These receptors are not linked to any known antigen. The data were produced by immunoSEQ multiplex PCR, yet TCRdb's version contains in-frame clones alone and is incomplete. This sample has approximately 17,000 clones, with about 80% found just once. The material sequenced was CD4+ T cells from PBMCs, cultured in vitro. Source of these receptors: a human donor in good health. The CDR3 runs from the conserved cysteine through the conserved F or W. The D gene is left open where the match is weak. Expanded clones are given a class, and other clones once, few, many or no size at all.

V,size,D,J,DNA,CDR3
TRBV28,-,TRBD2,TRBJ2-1,TGTGCCAGCAATTCGGCTAGCGGGCCGTACAATGAGCAGTTCTTC,CASNSASGPYNEQFF
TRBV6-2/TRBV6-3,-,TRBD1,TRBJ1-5,TGTGCCAGCACCCCCGGGACAGGGGGCGTTCAGCCCCAGCATTTT,CASTPGTGGVQPQHF
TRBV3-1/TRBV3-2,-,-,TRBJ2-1,TGTGCCAGCAGCCAGGCAGAGCGGAGCTCCTACAATGAGCAGTTCTTC,CASSQAERSSYNEQFF
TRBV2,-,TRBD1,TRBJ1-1,TGTGCCAGCAGTAAAGGACAGGGCGGAAATACTGAAGCTTTCTTT,CASSKGQGGNTEAFF
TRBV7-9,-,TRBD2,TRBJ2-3,TGTGCCAGCAGCTTAGATAGCGGGGCGTGGTATTTT,CASSLDSGAWYF
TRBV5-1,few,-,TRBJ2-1,TGCGCCAGCAGCTTGTTAACCACGCAGGGATTCTACAATGAGCAGTTCTTC,CASSLLTTQGFYNEQFF
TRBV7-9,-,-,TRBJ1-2,TGTGCCAGCAGCTTATGGGCTGGGGGCTACACCTTC,CASSLWAGGYTF
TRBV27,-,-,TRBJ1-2,TGTGCCAGCAGTCCCAGCGGGGCAGTTAACTATGGCTACACCTTC,CASSPSGAVNYGYTF
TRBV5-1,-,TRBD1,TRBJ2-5,TGCGCGACAGGGACAGGGCAGGTGGAGACCCAGTACTTC,CATGTGQVETQYF
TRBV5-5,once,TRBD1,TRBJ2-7,TGTGCCAGCAGCTCCGGGACAGGGGGTACCTACGAGCAGTACTTC,CASSSGTGGTYEQYF
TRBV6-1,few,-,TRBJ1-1,TGTGCCAGCAGTTATGAGGCAGGGCCCACTGAAGCTTTCTTT,CASSYEAGPTEAFF
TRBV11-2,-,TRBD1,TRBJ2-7,TGTGCCAGCAGACGGGCCGGGACAGGGATTTCGGAGCAGTACTTC,CASRRAGTGISEQYF
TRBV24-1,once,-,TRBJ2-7,TGTGCCACCAGTGGGGTGAACTACGAGCAGTACTTC,CATSGVNYEQYF
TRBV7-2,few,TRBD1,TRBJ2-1,TGTGCCAGCAGCTTGGTGACAGGGGGATACAATGAGCAGTTCTTC,CASSLVTGGYNEQFF
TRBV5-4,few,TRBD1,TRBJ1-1,TGTGCCAGCAGCTTGGGTGGGGGGACAGGGAACACTGAAGCTTTCTTT,CASSLGGGTGNTEAFF
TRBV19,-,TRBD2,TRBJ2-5,TGTGCCAGTAGTGCTAGCGGGGGGCAAGAGACCCAGTACTTC,CASSASGGQETQYF
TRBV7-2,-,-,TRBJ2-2,TGTGCCAGCAGCTTAGTTGGGCCCCGGAACACCGGGGAGCTGTTTTTT,CASSLVGPRNTGELFF
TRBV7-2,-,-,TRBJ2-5,TGTGCCAGCAGCTCCTCTAACCAAGAGACCCAGTACTTC,CASSSSNQETQYF
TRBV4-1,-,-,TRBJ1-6,TGCGCCAGCAGCCAAGGGGTTCGGAATTCACCCCTCCACTTT,CASSQGVRNSPLHF
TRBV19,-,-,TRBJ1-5,TGTGCCAGTAGTATAGTCGGTTCCGATCAGCCCCAGCATTTT,CASSIVGSDQPQHF
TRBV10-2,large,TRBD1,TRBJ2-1,TGCGCCAGCAGTGAGTTAGGACAGGGGGTTGCGGGGTCATACAATGAGCAGTTCTTC,CASSELGQGVAGSYNEQFF
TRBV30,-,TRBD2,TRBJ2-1,TGTGCCTGGACCCCCGGGACTAGCGGTTTCTACAATGAGCAGTTCTTC,CAWTPGTSGFYNEQFF
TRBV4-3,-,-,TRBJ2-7,TGCGCCAGCAGCCGAGACCCCTCTTACGAGCAGTACTTC,CASSRDPSYEQYF
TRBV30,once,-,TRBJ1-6,TGTGCCTGGAGGTGGGGCCAGAGAGATAATTCACCCCTCCACTTT,CAWRWGQRDNSPLHF
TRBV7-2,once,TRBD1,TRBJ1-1,TGTGCCAGCAGCTCCATGACAGGGGGCGGCACTGAAGCTTTCTTT,CASSSMTGGGTEAFF
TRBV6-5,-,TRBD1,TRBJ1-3,TGTGCCAGCAGTTACCTGCCAGGACAGGGAGGAAACACCATATATTTT,CASSYLPGQGGNTIYF
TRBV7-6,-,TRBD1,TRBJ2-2,TGTGCCAGCAGTTATTCCGGGACAGGGACTGGGGAGCTGTTTTTT,CASSYSGTGTGELFF
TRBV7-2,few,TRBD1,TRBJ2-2,TGTGCCAGCAGCTTACTCCGGACAGGAAGTTTTGGGGAGCTGTTTTTT,CASSLLRTGSFGELFF
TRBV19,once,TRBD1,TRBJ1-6,TGTGCCAGTAGTCAGGGACAGGGTTATAATTCACCCCTCCACTTT,CASSQGQGYNSPLHF
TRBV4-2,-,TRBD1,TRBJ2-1,TGTGCCAGCAGCCAAGGGGTGGTGGGGGGACAGGGTGCCAATGAGCAGTTCTTC,CASSQGVVGGQGANEQFF
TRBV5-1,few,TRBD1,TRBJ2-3,TGCGCCAGCAGCGGAGGACAGGGGGCTGCAGATACGCAGTATTTT,CASSGGQGAADTQYF
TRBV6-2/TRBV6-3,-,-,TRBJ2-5,TGTGCCAGCAGTTTGAAAGAGACCCAGTACTTC,CASSLKETQYF
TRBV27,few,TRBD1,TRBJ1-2,TGTGCCAGCAGCATTAGACAGGGGGTTTCTAACTATGGCTACACCTTC,CASSIRQGVSNYGYTF
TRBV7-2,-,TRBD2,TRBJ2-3,TGTGCCAGCAGCTTATACGGGGGGACTACCGTAGCCGATACGCAGTATTTT,CASSLYGGTTVADTQYF
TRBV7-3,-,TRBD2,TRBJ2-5,TGTGCCAGCAGCTTAACCCCCCCAGCTAGCGGGGGGGAGACCCAGTACTTC,CASSLTPPASGGETQYF
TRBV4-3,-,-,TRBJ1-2,TGCGCCAGCAGCCAAGAGGGGGGGCACTATGGCTACACCTTC,CASSQEGGHYGYTF
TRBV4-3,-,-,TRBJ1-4,TGCGCCAGCAGCCAAGTGCGGTGGGGGGTCAGGCTGTTTTTT,CASSQVRWGVRLFF
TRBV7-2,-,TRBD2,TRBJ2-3,TGTGCCAGCAGCTTAGCACTGGCGGGGGGGGACGTTCCGCAGTATTTT,CASSLALAGGDVPQYF
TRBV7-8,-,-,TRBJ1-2,TGTGCCAGCAGCTTACGGACCTCTAACTATGGCTACACCTTC,CASSLRTSNYGYTF
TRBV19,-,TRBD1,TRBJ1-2,TGTGCCAGTAGCGGGACAGGCGGCCATGGCTACACCTTC,CASSGTGGHGYTF
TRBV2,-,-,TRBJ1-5,TGTGCCAGCAGTGCCATACAGGGTAATCAGCCCCAGCATTTT,CASSAIQGNQPQHF
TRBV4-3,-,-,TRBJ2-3,TGCGCCAGCAGCCAAGATGCGGGCGCTGGAGGGAATACGCAGTATTTT,CASSQDAGAGGNTQYF
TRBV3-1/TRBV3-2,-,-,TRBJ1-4,TGTGCCAGCAGCCCCTCCGGACCTAATGAAAAACTGTTTTTT,CASSPSGPNEKLFF
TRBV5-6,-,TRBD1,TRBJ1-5,TGTGCCAGCAGCTGGGGGACAGGGGCTGGGATGTCCCAGCATTTT,CASSWGTGAGMSQHF
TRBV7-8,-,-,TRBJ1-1,TGTGCCAGCAGCCCCCGGGAGGGGAACACTGAAGCTTTCTTT,CASSPREGNTEAFF
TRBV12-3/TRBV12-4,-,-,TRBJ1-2,TGTGCCAGCAGTAACAACAGGGCCTATGGCTACACCTTC,CASSNNRAYGYTF
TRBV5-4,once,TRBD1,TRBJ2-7,TGTGCCAGCAGATTGGACAGGGAAGGAGAGCAGTACTTC,CASRLDREGEQYF
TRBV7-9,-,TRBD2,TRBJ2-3,TGTGCCAGCAGCTTACGACTAGCGGGGAACACAGATACGCAGTATTTT,CASSLRLAGNTDTQYF
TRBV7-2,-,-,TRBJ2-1,TGTGCCAGCAGCTCGAGCTCCTACAATGAGCAGTTCTTC,CASSSSSYNEQFF
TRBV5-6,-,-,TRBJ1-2,TGTGCCAGCAGCTTGACCAGGGCCTATGGCTACACCTTC,CASSLTRAYGYTF
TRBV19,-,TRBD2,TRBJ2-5,TGTGCCAGTAGTCCCTATCACGGACTAGGGACGGGGACCCAGTACTTC,CASSPYHGLGTGTQYF